What follows is one TCR beta chain and its context. This entry comes from a study of Graves' ophthalmopathy and Graves' hyperthyroidism. Study-level information: No ophthalmopathy within 18 months of follow-up signified stable hyperthyroidism.

Included hyperthyroidism patients were aged 18 to 65 and newly diagnosed (under 2 months' duration). RNA transcripts provided the template for amplifying TCR beta CDR3 regions. First-round RT-PCR with HTBI primers preceded a second-round multiplex PCR. TCRdb independently ran MiXCR on the multiplex PCR reads; one entry per CDR3 protein. There are a few hundred thousand distinct CDR3 sequences in the sample; about two fifths occur only once, and about 4.2% lies in the top ten. Germline assignment: CDR1 SNHLY and CDR2 FYNNEI. CDR3 length: 16 residues. V lost 5 bases, J lost 1 base, and 6 bases stayed unmatched.

The sample taken for sequencing was peripheral blood or thyroid tissue (not recorded which). This rearrangement joins TRBV2 to TRBJ1-1; 11 nucleotides align to TRBD1. This TCR derives from an adult man with Graves' hyperthyroidism. The CDR3 DNA follows: TGTGCCAGCAGTCCGGGACAGGGGGTCGGGAACACTGAAGCTTTCTTT. It yields the protein CASSPGQGVGNTEAFF.